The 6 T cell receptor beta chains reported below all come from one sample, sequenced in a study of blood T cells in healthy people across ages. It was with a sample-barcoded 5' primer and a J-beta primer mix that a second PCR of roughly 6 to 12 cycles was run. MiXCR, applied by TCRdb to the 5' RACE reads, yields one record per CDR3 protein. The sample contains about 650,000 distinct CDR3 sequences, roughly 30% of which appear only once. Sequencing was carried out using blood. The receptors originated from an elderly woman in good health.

The CDR3 sequence: CASSSRGHRGANVLTF. For the CDR3, the DNA is TGTGCCAGCAGTTCACGGGGGCATAGGGGGGCCAACGTCCTGACTTTC. This rearrangement joins TRBV27 to TRBJ2-6; D is possibly TRBD1 or TRBD2 (6 bases each). V was shortened by 4 bases and J by 4 bases, with 14 bases between the two germline ends. CDR3 length: 16 amino acids. Germline assignment: CDR1 MNHEY and CDR2 SMNVEV (reference sequence).

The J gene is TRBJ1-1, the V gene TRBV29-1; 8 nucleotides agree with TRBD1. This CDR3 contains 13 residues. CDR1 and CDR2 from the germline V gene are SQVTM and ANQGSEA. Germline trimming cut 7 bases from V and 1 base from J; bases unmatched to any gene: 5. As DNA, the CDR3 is TGCAGCGCGATAGGGACAGGGAACACTGAAGCTTTCTTT. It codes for CSAIGTGNTEAFF.

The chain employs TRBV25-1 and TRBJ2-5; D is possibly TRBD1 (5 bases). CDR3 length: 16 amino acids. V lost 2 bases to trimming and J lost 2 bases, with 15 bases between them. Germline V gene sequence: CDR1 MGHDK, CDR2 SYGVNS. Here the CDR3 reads CASSEGAGYLQETQYF. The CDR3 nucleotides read TGTGCCAGCAGTGAAGGCGCAGGGTATCTGCAAGAGACCCAGTACTTC.

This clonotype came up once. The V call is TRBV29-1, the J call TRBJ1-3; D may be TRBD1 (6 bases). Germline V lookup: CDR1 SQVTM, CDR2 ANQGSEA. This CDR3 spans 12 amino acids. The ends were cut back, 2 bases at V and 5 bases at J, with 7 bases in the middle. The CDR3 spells CSVEQGRNTIYF. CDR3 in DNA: TGCAGCGTTGAACAGGGGAGAAACACCATATATTTT.

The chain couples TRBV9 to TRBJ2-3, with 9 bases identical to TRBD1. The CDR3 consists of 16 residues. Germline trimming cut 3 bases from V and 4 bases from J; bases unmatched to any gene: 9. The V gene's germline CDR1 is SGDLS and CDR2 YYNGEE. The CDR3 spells CASSERTGDIADTQYF. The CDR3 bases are TGTGCCAGCAGCGAGAGGACAGGGGATATCGCAGATACGCAGTATTTT.

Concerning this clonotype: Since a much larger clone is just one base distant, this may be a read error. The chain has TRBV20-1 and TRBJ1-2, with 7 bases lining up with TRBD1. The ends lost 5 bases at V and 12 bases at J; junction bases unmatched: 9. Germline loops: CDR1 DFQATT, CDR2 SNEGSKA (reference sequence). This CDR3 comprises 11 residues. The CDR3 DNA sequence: TGCAGTGCTCGATTGACAGGGTCCCACACCTTC. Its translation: CSARLTGSHTF.